Sequencing of this T cell receptor (beta chain) was carried out in a study of T-cell reconstitution after alpha-beta-depleted transplantation in children (TCRdb year 2016). Notes on the research overall: The study quantitatively tracked T-cell immune reconstitution after TCRalphabeta/CD19-depleted allogeneic hematopoietic cell transplantation in children using TCR repertoire profiling.

Beyond this particular receptor, the publication reports: The frequencies of hyperexpanded clones fell over the following months, and after one year, T-cell counts and TCRbeta diversity were mostly attributed to newly produced T cells. Apparently early alphabetaT-cell count recovery about two months after transplant reportedly relied on only several hundred rapidly expanded clones derived from non-depleted graft cells. In some patients, the high TCRbeta diversity seen at day 60 was put down to recipient T cells and intrathymic progenitors that had survived conditioning.

The treatment or condition label here, explained by the study, means: allogeneic hematopoietic cell transplantation with graft depleted of TCRalphabeta T cells and CD19 B cells. TCRalphabeta/CD19-depleted allogeneic hematopoietic cell grafts were given to the transplant recipients, all of whom were children. Library preparation used PCR. TCRdb lists the instrument as Illumina HiSeq 2500. TCR library preparation used molecular barcoding, with unique molecular identifiers applied to normalize quantification of the TCRbeta repertoire. Starting from the raw public reads, TCRdb applied fastp trimming at Q25, assembled clones with MiXCR and retained in-frame beta chains. Each record represents a unique CDR3 protein, reported with the most common genes and DNA among its rows. The sample records some 350,000 distinct CDR3 sequences, around 15% of which are singletons. The ten largest clones capture around 38% of the sample.

As to this clonotype: Its antigen target is currently unknown. Base qualities are missing; no much larger clone stands one base away.

The germline V gene yields ENHRY for CDR1 and SYGVKD for CDR2. V is pared back by 7 bases and J by 4 bases, with 26 bases lying between the germline termini. Its CDR3 holds 18 amino acids, cysteine through phenylalanine. Here the CDR3 DNA is all that survives: 54 bases in frame from base 1. The clonotype originates from a male patient between 2 and 10 years old who had a stem cell transplant for acute lymphoblastic leukemia, so the T cells may come from the graft donor. Sequenced material: PBMCs, mostly from graft donor cells, taken 360 days after TCRalphabeta/CD19-depleted stem cell transplant. The V gene is TRBV10-3 and the J gene is TRBJ2-1; there is no confident call for the D gene. For the CDR3, the sequence is CAIIPYPDGRSFYNEQFF. The nucleotide sequence reads as follows: TGTGCCATCATCCCATACCCCGACGGCCGTTCTTTTTACAATGAGCAGTTCTTC.